The T cell receptor beta chain described here comes from a study of T cell responses to AZD1222 COVID-19 vaccine. Here immunoSEQ multiplex PCR was the method, and the copy in TCRdb shows in-frame clones only, minus some. The table records over 90,000 clones, about 94% of them present only once. The starting material was peripheral blood, obtained 28 days after the second AZD1222 dose. This sequence was found in an adult who received the AZD1222 COVID-19 vaccine.

CDR3 sequence: CASSGYGDYNSPLHF. The CDR3 nucleotides read TGTGCCAGTAGTGGTTACGGAGACTATAATTCACCCCTCCACTTT. This chain uses TRBV19 with TRBJ1-6; no clear D. The CDR3 loop spans 15 amino acids. The germline V and J ends were trimmed by 5 bases and 3 bases, with 11 bases remaining between them. CDR1 is LNHDA, CDR2 SQIVND, per germline (reference sequence).